This T cell receptor beta chain stems from a study of early T cells in non-severe SARS-CoV-2 infection. This clonotype was found a few times. Its antigen is unidentified. Whole-study results and caveats: Anti-spike CD8 responses were favored in VDJdb matching, and private and CD4 specificities were missed.

TCRdb called the 5' RACE reads again in MiXCR, with one record for every CDR3 protein. Here the sample spans around 61,000 distinct CDR3 sequences, around 16% being singletons. V lost 6 bases, J lost 4 bases, and 6 bases stayed unmatched. Germline V gives CDR1 KGHSH, CDR2 LQKENI. CDR3 length: 14 residues. V usage is TRBV18 and J usage is TRBJ2-3; 8 bases fit TRBD1. The TCR comes from an adult who was a healthcare worker with PCR-confirmed SARS-CoV-2 infection or an uninfected control (not recorded which). The sample was whole blood, taken at baseline. CDR3 sequence (DNA): TGTGCCAGCTCGGCAGGGGGCCGGGCAGATACGCAGTATTTT. It is translated as CASSAGGRADTQYF.